Shown below are 10 T cell receptor beta chains from a single sample sequenced in a study of blood T cell repertoires in COVID-19. Some clones are missing from TCRdb's copy, which holds only in-frame ones; the method was immunoSEQ multiplex PCR. Here the sample spans fewer than 300,000 clones, 80% to 85% being singletons. What was sequenced was peripheral blood. The source is a person aged 65 to 85 with COVID-19, enrolled during active disease.

The rearrangement joins TRBV6-2 or TRBV6-3 to TRBJ2-7, with no clear D. The germline V gene has CDR1 MNHEY and CDR2 SVGEGT. The CDR3 runs 13 residues. The V and J ends lost 2 bases and 6 bases respectively, with 11 bases between them. Here the CDR3 DNA reads TGTGCCAGCAGTTACGAGCCCTGGGCCGAGCAGTACTTC. This sequence encodes CASSYEPWAEQYF.

The chain employs TRBV19 and TRBJ1-5; D is perhaps TRBD1 (5 bases). This CDR3 contains 15 residues. The germline CDR1 and CDR2 sequences are LNHDA and SQIVND (reference sequence). Trimming left V 6 bases short and J 0 bases short, with 12 bases between. In DNA form, the CDR3 reads TGTGCCAGTAGAGAACAGGAGAGTAGCAATCAGCCCCAGCATTTT. This codes for CASREQESSNQPQHF.

This rearrangement joins TRBV6-6 to TRBJ2-1; TRBD2 agrees at 11 bases. The germline V gene encodes CDR1 MNHNY and CDR2 SVGAGI (reference sequence). CDR3 length: 15 residues. The ends lost 7 bases at V and 9 bases at J; junction bases unmatched: 11. CDR3 bases: TGTGCCAGCATTCCCGGGTTAGCGGGAGGGTCTGAGCAGTTCTTC. Protein product: CASIPGLAGGSEQFF.

In nucleotides, the CDR3 is TGTGCCAGCAGTCTAGGCGGCGTTAATCCTAATCAGCCCCAGCATTTT. Amino acids: CASSLGGVNPNQPQHF. The chain uses TRBV28 and TRBJ1-5; D not certain. CDR3 length: 16 amino acids. Trimming cost V 5 bases and J 4 bases, with 18 bases left between them. Germline assignment: CDR1 MDHEN and CDR2 SYDVKM.

V is TRBV7-3 and J is TRBJ2-5; D is perhaps TRBD1 (6 bases). This CDR3 has 15 residues. The germline gives CDR1 SGHTA, CDR2 FQGTGA. Trimming shortened V by 5 bases and J by 2 bases, and 15 bases separated the two germline ends. This CDR3 reads CASSPGPGQQETQYF. The CDR3 coding sequence is TGTGCCAGCAGCCCAGGCCCCGGACAGCAAGAGACCCAGTACTTC. Variable domain in full (rest from reference TRBV7-3 and TRBJ2-5): GAGVSQTPSNKVTEKGKYVELRCDPISGHTALYWYRQSLGQGPEFLIYFQGTGAADDSGLPNDRFFAVRPEGSVSTLKIQRTERGDSAVYLCASSPGPGQQETQYFGPGTRLLVL.

A few counts support this clone. The chain recombines TRBV4-3 with TRBJ2-7, with TRBD2 as a possible D gene (6 bases). This CDR3 is built from 15 residues. The germline CDR1 and CDR2 sequences are LGHNA and YSLEER. V lost 2 bases and J 4 bases, leaving 15 bases between the germline ends. The CDR3 reads CASSQFTGTRYEQYF. The CDR3 nucleotides read TGCGCCAGCAGCCAATTTACCGGGACTCGATACGAGCAGTACTTC.

V gene TRBV5-1 combines with J gene TRBJ1-4; 9 nucleotides align to TRBD1. Germline V gene lookup returns CDR1 SGHRS and CDR2 YFSETQ. Trimming took 4 bases from V and 8 from J; bases not matched to a gene: 9. CDR3 length equals 15 residues. Here the CDR3 reads CASSPGTGQYEKLFF. In DNA form, the CDR3 reads TGCGCCAGCAGCCCAGGGACAGGGCAGTACGAAAAACTGTTTTTT.

The rearrangement joins TRBV11-2 to TRBJ2-2, with 7 nucleotides matching TRBD2. The CDR3 is 16 residues long. Trimming at V came to 1 base and at J to 0 bases, leaving 2 bases not matched to a gene. Germline-derived CDR1 and CDR2 are SGHAT and FQNNGV. CDR3: CASSLGRGTNTGELFF. DNA of the CDR3: TGTGCCAGCAGCTTAGGGCGGGGGACGAACACCGGGGAGCTGTTTTTT.

V is TRBV10-3 and J is TRBJ2-1, with 7 bases that match TRBD1. The CDR3 sequence is 16 residues long. V was pared by 0 bases and J by 5 bases, with 7 bases of the junction left unmatched. Germline V gene sequence: CDR1 ENHRY, CDR2 SYGVKD. The CDR3 DNA is TGTGCCATCAGTGAGTCGACAAGGACAGGCCACAATGAGCAGTTCTTC. Translated, it gives CAISESTRTGHNEQFF.

This clone was recorded a few times. The rearrangement uses TRBV25-1 and TRBJ2-1; 7 nucleotides match TRBD2. Trimming took 0 bases from V and 10 from J; bases not matched to a gene: 6. The CDR3 is 14 residues long. Germline V gene sequence: CDR1 MGHDK, CDR2 SYGVNS. CDR3 in amino acids: CASSEYPGGREQFF. The CDR3 coding sequence is TGTGCCAGCAGTGAATACCCCGGGGGGAGGGAGCAGTTCTTC.